This T cell receptor beta chain was identified in a study of cytomegalovirus exposure and HLA in healthy donors. Study findings and constraints: A later analysis linked a missense variant in DCLRE1C to the trimming of TCR beta V and J genes. Researchers counted 150 to 200 TCR beta chains as cytomegalovirus-associated. Versus the approximately 700-donor mean, an Asian-associated ancestry cluster reportedly showed fewer N-insertions in a later analysis.

The germline gives CDR1 SEHNR, CDR2 FQNEAQ (reference sequence). The CDR3 loop spans 11 amino acids. Unmatched junction bases numbered 3, after V lost 5 bases and J lost 9 bases. With 60 Vbeta and 13 Jbeta primers, the PCR was carried out. Sequencing was performed with immunoSEQ multiplex PCR; in TCRdb, only in-frame clones are kept and a portion is missing. The sample has approximately 69,000 clones, 74% seen once. With regard to this clone: The antigen is undetermined.

The sequence derives from a woman under 40 in good health and CMV-seropositive. Sequencing input: PBMCs. The rearrangement uses TRBV7-9 and TRBJ2-7; TRBD1 aligns across 8 bases. The CDR3 region has the DNA TGTGCCAGCAGCCTTGACAGGGGGCAGTACTTC. Translation: CASSLDRGQYF.